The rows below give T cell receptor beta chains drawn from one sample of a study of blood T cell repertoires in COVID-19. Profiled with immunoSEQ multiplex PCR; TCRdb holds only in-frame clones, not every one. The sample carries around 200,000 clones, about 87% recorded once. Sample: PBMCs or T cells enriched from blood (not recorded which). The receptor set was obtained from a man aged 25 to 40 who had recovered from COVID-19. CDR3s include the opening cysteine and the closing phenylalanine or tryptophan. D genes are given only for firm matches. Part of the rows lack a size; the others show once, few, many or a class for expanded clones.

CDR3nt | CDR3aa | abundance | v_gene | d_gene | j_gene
TGTGCCAGCAGTGAACTCCGGACAGGGATAGCCGGGGAGCTGTTTTTT | CASSELRTGIAGELFF | NA | TRBV6-1 | TRBD1 | TRBJ2-2
TGTGCCAGCAGCACACAGGGAGTCCAATATTCACCCCTCCACTTT | CASSTQGVQYSPLHF | NA | TRBV6-2/TRBV6-3 | NA | TRBJ1-6
TGTGCCAGCAGCCGGGACAGCCCCCGCGGAAAACTGTTTTTT | CASSRDSPRGKLFF | NA | TRBV5-4 | TRBD1 | TRBJ1-4
TGTGCCACCAGTTTGAGGACGGGAGCCACAGATACGCAGTATTTT | CATSLRTGATDTQYF | NA | TRBV21-1 | NA | TRBJ2-3
TGTGCCAGCAGTTACCTACAGGGGACCACTGAAGCTTTCTTT | CASSYLQGTTEAFF | once | TRBV6-5 | TRBD1 | TRBJ1-1
TGTGCCAGCAGCTTACCGGGACAGGGAAAGAAGTACTTC | CASSLPGQGKKYF | NA | TRBV7-9 | TRBD1 | TRBJ2-7
TGCGCCAGCAGCGTGGAAGTGGGACAGGGAATTTTCTACGAGCAGTACTTC | CASSVEVGQGIFYEQYF | NA | TRBV5-1 | TRBD1 | TRBJ2-7
TGTGCCTGGAGTGTAAGGGGAAGTTTCCTGAAAAACACTGAAGCTTTCTTT | CAWSVRGSFLKNTEAFF | NA | TRBV30 | NA | TRBJ1-1
TGTGCCAGCACCCCGGACAGGGTGGGCGGCTACACCTTC | CASTPDRVGGYTF | NA | TRBV12-3/TRBV12-4 | TRBD1 | TRBJ1-2
TGTGCCAGCACCAGGGACAGGGGGAGTGAAAAACTGTTTTTT | CASTRDRGSEKLFF | once | TRBV6-5 | TRBD1 | TRBJ1-4
TGCAGCGTTGACTCAGTCTTGTTAGGACAGGGGGCGAATGGCTACACCTTC | CSVDSVLLGQGANGYTF | NA | TRBV29-1 | TRBD1 | TRBJ1-2
TGTGCCAGCAGACCGCCAACAGGGGAAACCTACGAGCAGTACTTC | CASRPPTGETYEQYF | NA | TRBV13 | TRBD1 | TRBJ2-7
TGTGCCAGCAGCCCTGGGACAGGGGCTTTCACCTTC | CASSPGTGAFTF | NA | TRBV7-8 | TRBD1 | TRBJ1-2
TGTGCCAGCAGCCAAGAGACAGGGACTAGCAATCAGCCCCAGCATTTT | CASSQETGTSNQPQHF | NA | TRBV4-2 | TRBD1 | TRBJ1-5
TGTGCCAGCAGCAAATGGGTGGACAGGGGGCTTAGAGATACGCAGTATTTT | CASSKWVDRGLRDTQYF | NA | TRBV21-1 | NA | TRBJ2-3
TGTGCCTGGACGACGATAGGGGCTGTCTATGGCTACACCTTC | CAWTTIGAVYGYTF | once | TRBV30 | NA | TRBJ1-2
TGTGCCAGCAGTGAATTCAGAAGCGGGAGGAGTTCAGATACGCAGTATTTT | CASSEFRSGRSSDTQYF | NA | TRBV25-1 | TRBD2 | TRBJ2-3
TGTGCCAGCAGCCCACAGGGCCCCGGATCCGGCTACACCTTC | CASSPQGPGSGYTF | NA | TRBV7-9 | NA | TRBJ1-2
TGTGCCAGCAGTCCCAACCGGGACAATCAGCCCCAGCATTTT | CASSPNRDNQPQHF | NA | TRBV2 | NA | TRBJ1-5
TGTGCCAGCAGTTACAGTAGCGCCAGCATGAACACTGAAGCTTTCTTT | CASSYSSASMNTEAFF | NA | TRBV6-2/TRBV6-3 | NA | TRBJ1-1
TGTGCCAGCAGCTTAGCTAGGTCGGGAGGCCACGAGCAGTACTTC | CASSLARSGGHEQYF | NA | TRBV7-2 | TRBD2 | TRBJ2-7
TGTGCCAGCAGCTTAATGGGAGGGGACAGGGGGTACTACGAGCAGTACTTC | CASSLMGGDRGYYEQYF | NA | TRBV7-2 | TRBD1 | TRBJ2-7
TGCGCCAGCAGCGTTGGTGGGACAGGGAAACTTAGCAATCAGCCCCAGCATTTT | CASSVGGTGKLSNQPQHF | NA | TRBV5-1 | TRBD1 | TRBJ1-5
TGTGCCATCAGTGATCTGGCGACTAAGAACACCGGGGAGCTGTTTTTT | CAISDLATKNTGELFF | NA | TRBV10-3 | NA | TRBJ2-2
TGTGCCATCAGTGAGTCTCCAGGCCCCTATGGCTACACCTTC | CAISESPGPYGYTF | NA | TRBV10-3 | NA | TRBJ1-2
TGTGCCAGCAGCCAAGTTCGGGGGGCTGCTGGTGGCTACACCTTC | CASSQVRGAAGGYTF | NA | TRBV14 | NA | TRBJ1-2
TGTGCCAGCAGCTGGGGAGTTGGAGGGCCCCCCTACGAGCAGTACTTC | CASSWGVGGPPYEQYF | many | TRBV5-4 | NA | TRBJ2-7
TGCGCCAGCAGCTTAGCTCCAGGGGGCACCGGGGAGCTGTTTTTT | CASSLAPGGTGELFF | NA | TRBV5-1 | TRBD1 | TRBJ2-2
TGTGCCAGCAGTTTAAGGGGGGGGCCGGGCACTGAAGCTTTCTTT | CASSLRGGPGTEAFF | NA | TRBV27 | NA | TRBJ1-1
TGTGCCAGCAGCCTCATAGGAAGGGAAGGGGGTGGCTACACCTTC | CASSLIGREGGGYTF | NA | TRBV5-4 | NA | TRBJ1-2
TGCGCCAGCAGCCAGGACGGACAGTCCTACGAGCAGTACTTC | CASSQDGQSYEQYF | once | TRBV4-3 | NA | TRBJ2-7
TGTGCCAGCAGTTACTCCTCGCCTAGCGGGAGTGGAGAGCAGTACTTC | CASSYSSPSGSGEQYF | once | TRBV6-5 | TRBD2 | TRBJ2-7
TGCAGCGCTAACCCAGGGGGCGATTACGGCTACACCTTC | CSANPGGDYGYTF | NA | TRBV29-1 | TRBD1 | TRBJ1-2
TGTGCCAGCAGCCAGTCGGACAGGGGGGTTGGCTACACCTTC | CASSQSDRGVGYTF | few | TRBV3-1/TRBV3-2 | TRBD1 | TRBJ1-2
TGTGCCAGCAGCTACGGACAGGGTAGGACTGAAGCTTTCTTT | CASSYGQGRTEAFF | NA | TRBV7-2 | TRBD1 | TRBJ1-1
TGTGCCAGCAGCTTAGCACTGGCAGGGGCGACGAACACTGAAGCTTTCTTT | CASSLALAGATNTEAFF | NA | TRBV7-6 | NA | TRBJ1-1
TGTGCCATCAGTGAGTCGATTTTCAGGGGGGAAGCGTCCGAAAAACTGTTTTTT | CAISESIFRGEASEKLFF | once | TRBV10-3 | TRBD1 | TRBJ1-4
TGCGCCAGCAGCCAAGATGGGACAGGGTACTACGAGCAGTACTTC | CASSQDGTGYYEQYF | NA | TRBV4-1 | TRBD1 | TRBJ2-7
TGTGCCAGCAGTTTCCCAGGGGTGGAGACCCAGTACTTC | CASSFPGVETQYF | NA | TRBV12-3/TRBV12-4 | NA | TRBJ2-5
TGCAGCGTTGTCCAGGGGACCAACTCTGGAAACACCATATATTTT | CSVVQGTNSGNTIYF | NA | TRBV29-1 | NA | TRBJ1-3
TGTGCCAGCATGCGGGGGGGCTTCAACTATGGCTACACCTTC | CASMRGGFNYGYTF | NA | TRBV2 | NA | TRBJ1-2
TGTGCCATCGCTCCCGGACAGTCCTACGAGCAGTACTTC | CAIAPGQSYEQYF | NA | TRBV10-3 | NA | TRBJ2-7
TGTGCCAGCAGCGTAGCAAGCGGGGGGGCCGGCGGGGAGCTGTTTTTT | CASSVASGGAGGELFF | NA | TRBV9 | TRBD2 | TRBJ2-2
TGTGCCAGCTACCCAGGGGCAAGCTCCTACGAGCAGTACTTC | CASYPGASSYEQYF | NA | TRBV28 | NA | TRBJ2-7
TGTGCCAGCAGCCCGCTTCCGGACAGGGACAATGAGCAGTTCTTC | CASSPLPDRDNEQFF | NA | TRBV14 | TRBD1 | TRBJ2-1
TGTGCCAGCAGTGAGTTGGGCGGGGGAACCGGGGAGCTGTTTTTT | CASSELGGGTGELFF | NA | TRBV6-1 | TRBD2 | TRBJ2-2